The 21 T cell receptor beta chains given below trace back to one sample, sequenced in a study of OX40 agonist ivuxolimab in advanced cancers. TCRdb's copy holds only in-frame clones and misses some; the assay was immunoSEQ multiplex PCR. The sample yields around 38,000 clones, about 92% seen once. The sample consisted of CD4+ or CD8+ T cells sorted from blood, taken in a trial of the OX40 agonist ivuxolimab. These receptors originate from an adult with an advanced solid tumor such as melanoma, head and neck, liver or kidney cancer.

The J gene is TRBJ2-2, the V gene TRBV14; D ambiguous. V lost 6 bases and J 0 bases, leaving 5 bases between the germline ends. Germline loops: CDR1 SGHDN, CDR2 FVKESK. This CDR3 is 13 amino acids long. CDR3 in amino acids: CASRTTNTGELFF. The DNA of the CDR3 is TGTGCCAGCAGGACCACGAACACCGGGGAGCTGTTTTTT.

This clone was seen once. The chain employs TRBV28 and TRBJ1-5, with 7 bases fitting TRBD1. J gave up 4 bases and V 6 bases, and 6 bases lay outside the gene matches. The CDR3 spans 14 residues. From germline, CDR1 is MDHEN and CDR2 SYDVKM. CDR3 DNA: TGTGCCAGCAGGCCGACAGGGCGAAATCAGCCCCAGCATTTT. Its protein product is CASRPTGRNQPQHF.

The chain links TRBV30 to TRBJ2-7, with D tentatively TRBD1 (5 bases). V gave up 8 bases and J gave up 3 bases, with 14 bases separating them. The CDR3 has 12 residues. Germline CDR1 and CDR2: GTSNPN and SVGIG (reference sequence). CDR3 nucleotide sequence: TGTGCCGGTCAGGGTTTAGGCTACGAGCAGTACGTC. Translated: CAGQGLGYEQYV.

The sample holds one count of this clone. An end of the junction differs from the germline gene, which may be a read error. The chain carries TRBV30 and TRBJ2-2; D perhaps matches TRBD1 (6 bases). The CDR3 is made up of 11 amino acids. Germline assignment: CDR1 GTSNPN and CDR2 SVGIG (reference sequence). CDR3 region: CAGRGNRGAVF. The DNA for the CDR3 is TGTGCCGGAAGGGGGAACCGGGGAGCTGTTTTT.

The chain is built from TRBV4-3 and TRBJ2-2; maybe TRBD2 (6 bases). Germline-derived CDR1 and CDR2 are LGHNA and YSLEER. There are 17 residues in the CDR3. Trimming removed 0 bases at V and 1 base at J, with 12 bases between. Here the CDR3 DNA reads TGCGCCAGCAGCCAAGAGGGGACTTTTTTGAACACCGGGGAGCTGTTTTTT. This codes for CASSQEGTFLNTGELFF.

The chain uses TRBV6-6 and TRBJ2-1, with 9 bases lining up with TRBD2. The germline CDR1 and CDR2 sequences are MNHNY and SVGAGI (reference sequence). CDR3 length: 14 amino acids. V lost 6 bases to trimming and J lost 5 bases; unmatched junction nucleotides: 5. The CDR3 spells CASSASGIDNEQFF. The DNA of the CDR3 is TGTGCCAGCAGCGCTAGCGGGATCGACAATGAGCAGTTCTTC.

This rearrangement joins TRBV27 to TRBJ1-4; 8 nucleotides agree with TRBD1. V was pared by 4 bases and J by 9 bases, with 7 bases of the junction left unmatched. The CDR3 is 14 residues long. Germline V gene data show CDR1 as MNHEY and CDR2 as SMNVEV (reference sequence). In nucleotides, the CDR3 is TGTGCCAGCAGTTCCGACAGGGGTAGGAAAAAACTGTTTTTT. It yields the protein CASSSDRGRKKLFF. Full variable domain (outside the CDR3, taken from reference TRBV27 and TRBJ1-4): EAQVTQNPRYLITVTGKKLTVTCSQNMNHEYMSWYRQDPGLGLRQIYYSMNVEVTDKGDVPEGYKVSRKEKRNFPLILESPSPNQTSLYFCASSSDRGRKKLFFGSGTQLSVL.

The chain recombines TRBV5-1 with TRBJ2-7; the D gene could be TRBD1 or TRBD2 (5 bases each). Germline CDR1 and CDR2: SGHRS and YFSETQ. There are 14 residues in the CDR3. V lost 1 base to trimming and J lost 6 bases, with 14 bases between them. The CDR3 DNA reads as TGCGCCAGCAGCTTGCAATCGGGGACCGGCGAGCAGTACTTC. Residues: CASSLQSGTGEQYF.

This clone occurred once. V is TRBV6-5 and J is TRBJ2-3; TRBD1 aligns across 9 bases. Germline V lookup: CDR1 MNHEY, CDR2 SVGAGI. V was pared by 6 bases and J by 0 bases, with 1 base of the junction left unmatched. The CDR3 is made up of 14 amino acids. The CDR3 loop reads CASRQGASTDTQYF. The CDR3 DNA reads TGTGCCAGCAGACAGGGGGCTAGCACAGATACGCAGTATTTT.

J is TRBJ2-1 and V is TRBV14, with 9 bases that match TRBD2. The V gene's germline CDR1 is SGHDN and CDR2 FVKESK. V gave up 2 bases and J gave up 8 bases; unmatched junction bases: 10. The CDR3 loop spans 16 amino acids. The CDR3 spells CASSQWAGGPEDEQFF. In DNA, the CDR3 is TGTGCCAGCAGCCAATGGGCGGGAGGGCCGGAAGATGAGCAGTTCTTC.

The chain joins TRBV30 to TRBJ1-2; 7 bases are shared with TRBD1. The CDR3 has 14 amino acids. Germline V gene data show CDR1 as GTSNPN and CDR2 as SVGIG (reference sequence). V lost 2 bases and J lost 1; bases outside the gene matches: 4. CDR3 sequence reads: CAWSRDSINYGYTF. The CDR3, as DNA: TGTGCCTGGAGTAGGGACAGTATTAACTATGGCTACACCTTC.

The chain combines TRBV4-2 with TRBJ1-6; D remains unclear. The germline V and J ends were trimmed by 0 bases and 7 bases, with 7 bases remaining between them. The CDR3 consists of 14 residues. Germline V CDR1 and CDR2: LGHNA, YNFKEQ. The CDR3 DNA follows: TGTGCCAGCAGCCAAGAAGTAGAGAATTCACCCCTCCACTTT. It is translated as CASSQEVENSPLHF.

Only a few counts were recorded for this clone. The V and J genes are TRBV9 and TRBJ2-2; D possibly corresponds to TRBD1 (5 bases). Germline-derived CDR1 and CDR2 are SGDLS and YYNGEE. V was clipped by 2 bases and J by 4 bases, with 15 bases between them. The CDR3 length is 16 residues. The DNA for the CDR3 is TGTGCCAGCAGCGTTCACCAGGGTCCTGTCACCGGGGAGCTGTTTTTT. Its protein is CASSVHQGPVTGELFF. Using reference TRBV9 and TRBJ2-2 for the parts outside the CDR3, the full variable domain is DSGVTQTPKHLITATGQRVTLRCSPRSGDLSVYWYQQSLDQGLQFLIQYYNGEERAKGNILERFSAQQFPDLHSELNLSSLELGDSALYFCASSVHQGPVTGELFFGEGSRLTVL.

The chain has TRBV27 and TRBJ2-1; 9 bases line up with TRBD1. Trimming cost V 6 bases and J 4 bases; bases outside gene matches: 4. Germline V lookup: CDR1 MNHEY, CDR2 SMNVEV (reference sequence). The CDR3 totals 14 residues. This CDR3 is CASSRQGVYNEQFF. CDR3 bases: TGTGCCAGCAGCCGACAGGGGGTTTACAATGAGCAGTTCTTC.

The chain links TRBV21-1 to TRBJ1-5. TRBV21-1 represents a pseudogene. The CDR3 loop spans 16 amino acids. The CDR3 loop reads CASSKVSVGSNQPQHF. In DNA form, the CDR3 reads TGTGCCAGCAGCAAAGTCAGCGTGGGTAGCAATCAGCCCCAGCATTTT.

This clone was recorded a few times. V usage is TRBV7-9 and J usage is TRBJ1-2; D perhaps matches TRBD1 (5 bases). CDR1 is SEHNR, CDR2 FQNEAQ, per germline (reference sequence). Trimming pared 5 bases from V and 8 bases from J, leaving 27 bases between. CDR3 length: 17 amino acids. The CDR3 DNA reads TGTGCCAGCAGCCCCCCTTCTCTAGACAGACTTAAGGAAGGCTACACCTTC. This gives the protein CASSPPSLDRLKEGYTF. The whole variable domain, filled in from reference TRBV7-9 and TRBJ1-2, reads DTGVSQNPRHKITKRGQNVTFRCDPISEHNRLYWYRQTLGQGPEFLTYFQNEAQLEKSRLLSDRFSAERPKGSFSTLEIQRTEQGDSAMYLCASSPPSLDRLKEGYTFGSGTRLTVV.

In regard to this clone: This may come from a read error, since a much larger clone is one base off. This chain uses TRBV5-1 with TRBJ2-7, with D possibly being TRBD1 (5 bases). The CDR3 is 13 amino acids. Germline CDR1 reads SGHRS; CDR2 reads YFSETQ. Trimming shortened V by 0 bases and J by 5 bases, and 9 bases separated the two germline ends. The CDR3 loop reads CASSLGGRDEQYF. Written as DNA, the CDR3 is TGCGCCAGCAGCTTGGGGGGCAGGGACGAGCAGTACTTC.

This clone has just one count. This sequence joins TRBV6-6 and TRBJ2-3; D is unresolved. The CDR3 covers 13 residues. The germline gives CDR1 MNHNY, CDR2 SVGAGI (reference sequence). Deletions cut 7 bases from V and 1 base from J, with 9 bases between. CDR3 in amino acids: CASTREGTDTQYF. The CDR3 region has the DNA TGTGCCAGCACTCGAGAGGGCACAGATACGCAGTATTTT.

This sequence joins TRBV7-6 and TRBJ2-1; unclear D gene. V shed 3 bases and J shed 9 bases, with 6 bases lying between them. Germline values: CDR1 SGHVS, CDR2 FNYEAQ. The CDR3 loop spans 11 amino acids. The DNA for the CDR3 is TGTGCCAGCAGCTTTGATCGTGAGCAGTTCTTC. It yields the protein CASSFDREQFF.

The chain employs TRBV28 and TRBJ1-1, with 11 bases matching TRBD1. This CDR3 spans 14 amino acids. After removal of 7 bases from V and 5 bases from J, the junction contained 6 bases not matched to a gene. Germline CDR1 MDHEN, CDR2 SYDVKM. The DNA for the CDR3 is TGTGCCAGCACAGGACAGGGGGCAGGAACTGAAGCTTTCTTT. Translating it yields CASTGQGAGTEAFF.

The rearrangement joins TRBV7-2 to TRBJ2-7; D might be TRBD1 or TRBD2, each matching 5 bases. Germline CDR1 reads SGHTA; CDR2 reads FQGNSA. CDR3 length: 13 amino acids. Trimming left V 4 bases short and J 2 bases short, with 9 bases between. The CDR3 region is CASSWGRPYEQYV. The CDR3 DNA reads as TGTGCCAGCAGCTGGGGACGCCCCTACGAGCAGTACGTC.